These 5 T cell receptor beta chains came from one sample sequenced in a study of graft-versus-host responses after intestinal transplantation. No antigen has been assigned to these receptors. Sequencing was performed with immunoSEQ multiplex PCR; in TCRdb, only in-frame clones are kept and a portion is missing. In the table there are tens of thousands of clones, about 93% of which are singletons. This sample comprised unstimulated CD8+ T cells sorted from spleen or lymph node cells, obtained before intestinal transplant. The receptor set was obtained from a human donor who received an intestinal transplant.

The V and J genes are TRBV13 and TRBJ2-1, with TRBD1 matching 8 bases. The germline V gene has CDR1 PRHDT and CDR2 FYEKMQ (reference sequence). The length of the CDR3 is 15 residues. V gave up 5 bases and J gave up 8 bases; unmatched junction bases: 11. In DNA form, the CDR3 reads TGTGCCAGCAGCCCCCGGGACAGGCAGACGTATGAGCAGTTCTTC. The encoded protein is CASSPRDRQTYEQFF.

The rearrangement links TRBV4-1 to TRBJ2-1; no clear D gene. The CDR3 is made up of 17 amino acids. V was clipped by 1 base and J by 5 bases, with 18 bases between them. CDR1 is MGHRA and CDR2 is YSYEKL in the germline V gene. The CDR3 DNA follows: TGCGCCAGCAGCCAAGTCGGCAGGCCCCTACAAGACAATGAGCAGTTCTTC. This codes for CASSQVGRPLQDNEQFF.

The chain employs TRBV11-1 and TRBJ2-7, with TRBD2 identical over 11 bases. V was pared by 4 bases and J by 5 bases, with 7 bases of the junction left unmatched. Germline CDR1 and CDR2: SGHAT and FQDESV (reference sequence). The CDR3 has 15 amino acids. The CDR3 reads CASSSPTSGAHEQYF. The CDR3 DNA reads as TGTGCCAGCAGCTCTCCGACTAGCGGGGCCCACGAGCAGTACTTC. Combining the CDR3 with reference TRBV11-1 and TRBJ2-7 gives the whole variable domain EAEVAQSPRYKITEKSQAVAFWCDPISGHATLYWYRQILGQGPELLVQFQDESVVDDSQLPKDRFSAERLKGVDSTLKIQPAELGDSAMYLCASSSPTSGAHEQYFGPGTRLTVT.

V gene TRBV14 combines with J gene TRBJ2-5, with TRBD2 as a possible D gene (6 bases). CDR1 is SGHDN, CDR2 FVKESK, per germline. The CDR3 consists of 16 residues. Trimming left V 0 bases short and J 3 bases short, with 14 bases between. The CDR3 DNA is TGTGCCAGCAGCCAAGATCAAAGAGCGGGTGAAGAGACCCAGTACTTC. Its protein product is CASSQDQRAGEETQYF.

The rearrangement joins TRBV9 to TRBJ2-1; D is ambiguous. CDR3 size: 14 residues. V was cut by 4 bases and J by 0 bases, with 8 bases left in between. Germline values: CDR1 SGDLS, CDR2 YYNGEE. The CDR3: CASSPGSSYNEQFF. The CDR3, as DNA: TGTGCCAGCAGCCCAGGCAGCTCCTACAATGAGCAGTTCTTC.